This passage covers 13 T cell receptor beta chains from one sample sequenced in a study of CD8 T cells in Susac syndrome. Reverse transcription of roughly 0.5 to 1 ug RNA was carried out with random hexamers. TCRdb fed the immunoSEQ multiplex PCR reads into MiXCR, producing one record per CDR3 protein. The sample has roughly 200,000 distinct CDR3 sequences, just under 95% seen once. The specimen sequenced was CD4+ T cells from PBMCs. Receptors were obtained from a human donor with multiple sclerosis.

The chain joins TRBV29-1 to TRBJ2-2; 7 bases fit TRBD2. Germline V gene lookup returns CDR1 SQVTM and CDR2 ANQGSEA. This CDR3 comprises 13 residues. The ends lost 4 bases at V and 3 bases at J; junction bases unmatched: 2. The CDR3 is CSVGSGDTGELFF. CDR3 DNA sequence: TGCAGCGTTGGGAGCGGGGACACCGGGGAGCTGTTTTTT.

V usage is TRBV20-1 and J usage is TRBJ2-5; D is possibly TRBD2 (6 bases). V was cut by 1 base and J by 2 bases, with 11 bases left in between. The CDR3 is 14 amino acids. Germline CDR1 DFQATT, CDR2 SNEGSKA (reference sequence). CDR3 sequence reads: CSARVSGRQETQYF. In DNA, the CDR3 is TGCAGTGCTAGAGTTTCCGGGAGACAAGAGACCCAGTACTTC.

CDR3 loop: CAGKGQGGGFGFGNYGYTF. DNA of the CDR3: TGTGCCGGGAAGGGACAGGGAGGGGGCTTCGGATTTGGTAACTATGGCTACACCTTC. The chain combines TRBV30 with TRBJ1-2, with 9 bases fitting TRBD1. With V trimmed by 8 bases and J by 1 base, 23 bases remained unmatched. There are 19 residues in the CDR3. Per the germline V gene, CDR1 is GTSNPN and CDR2 is SVGIG (reference sequence).

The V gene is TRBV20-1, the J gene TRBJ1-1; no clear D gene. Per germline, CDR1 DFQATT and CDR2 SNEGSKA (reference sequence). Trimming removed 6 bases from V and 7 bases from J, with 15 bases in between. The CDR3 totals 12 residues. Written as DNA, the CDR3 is TGCAGTGCCCGTGGAACGATCGATGAAGCTTTCTTT. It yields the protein CSARGTIDEAFF.

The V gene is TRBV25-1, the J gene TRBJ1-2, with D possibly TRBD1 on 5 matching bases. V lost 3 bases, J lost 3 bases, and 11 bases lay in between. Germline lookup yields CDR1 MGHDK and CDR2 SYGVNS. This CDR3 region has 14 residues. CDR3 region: CASSDRALDYGYTF. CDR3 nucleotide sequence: TGTGCCAGCAGTGACAGGGCCCTGGACTATGGCTACACCTTC.

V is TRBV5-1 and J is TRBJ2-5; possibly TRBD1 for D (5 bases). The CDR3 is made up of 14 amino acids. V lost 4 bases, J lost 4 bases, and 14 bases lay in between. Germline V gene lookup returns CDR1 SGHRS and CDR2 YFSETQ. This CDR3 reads CASSPLGRRETQYF. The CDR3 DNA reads TGCGCCAGCAGCCCGTTGGGGCGGAGAGAGACCCAGTACTTC.

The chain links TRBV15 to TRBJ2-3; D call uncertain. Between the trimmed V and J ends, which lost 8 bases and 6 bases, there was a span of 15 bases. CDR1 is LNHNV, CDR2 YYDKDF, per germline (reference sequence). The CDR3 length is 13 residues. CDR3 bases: TGTGCCACCCAAGAAATTAATGGCGATACGCAGTATTTT. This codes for CATQEINGDTQYF.

Written as DNA, the CDR3 is TGCAGCACCGTGGACAGGGCTCACGGCTACACCTTC. Translating it yields CSTVDRAHGYTF. The genes are TRBV29-1 and TRBJ1-2, with 8 nucleotides matching TRBD1. The V gene end was trimmed by 8 bases and the J gene end by 8 bases; junction bases not matched to a gene: 10. The V gene's germline CDR1 is SQVTM and CDR2 ANQGSEA. The CDR3 contains 12 residues.

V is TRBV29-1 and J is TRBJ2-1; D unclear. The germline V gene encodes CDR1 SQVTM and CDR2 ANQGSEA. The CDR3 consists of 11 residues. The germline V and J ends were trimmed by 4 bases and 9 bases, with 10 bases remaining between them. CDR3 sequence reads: CSVVGMREQFF. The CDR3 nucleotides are TGCAGCGTTGTAGGGATGCGTGAGCAGTTCTTC.

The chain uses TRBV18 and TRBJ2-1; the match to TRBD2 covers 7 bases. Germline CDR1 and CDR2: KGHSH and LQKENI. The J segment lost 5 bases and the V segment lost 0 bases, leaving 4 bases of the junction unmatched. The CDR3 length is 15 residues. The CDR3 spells CASSPPSGINNEQFF. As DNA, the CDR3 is TGTGCCAGCTCACCACCGAGCGGGATAAACAATGAGCAGTTCTTC.

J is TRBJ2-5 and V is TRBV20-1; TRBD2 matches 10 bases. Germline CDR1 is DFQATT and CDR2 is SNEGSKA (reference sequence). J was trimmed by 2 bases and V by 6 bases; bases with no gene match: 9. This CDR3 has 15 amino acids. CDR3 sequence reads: CSAVSSGGPQETQYF. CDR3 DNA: TGCAGTGCCGTATCTAGCGGGGGCCCTCAAGAGACCCAGTACTTC.

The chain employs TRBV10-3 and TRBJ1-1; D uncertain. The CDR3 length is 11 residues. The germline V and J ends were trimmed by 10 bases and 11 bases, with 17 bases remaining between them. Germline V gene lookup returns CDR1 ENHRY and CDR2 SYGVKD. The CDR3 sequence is CATLERGEAFF. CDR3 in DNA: TGTGCCACCCTGGAGCGAGGAGAGGCTTTCTTT.

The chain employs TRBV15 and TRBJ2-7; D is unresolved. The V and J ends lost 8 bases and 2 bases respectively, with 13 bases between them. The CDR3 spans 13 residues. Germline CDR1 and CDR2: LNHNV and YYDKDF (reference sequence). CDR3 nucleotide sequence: TGTGCCACCGCCGACCTAAGACCCTACGAGCAGTACTTC. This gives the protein CATADLRPYEQYF.